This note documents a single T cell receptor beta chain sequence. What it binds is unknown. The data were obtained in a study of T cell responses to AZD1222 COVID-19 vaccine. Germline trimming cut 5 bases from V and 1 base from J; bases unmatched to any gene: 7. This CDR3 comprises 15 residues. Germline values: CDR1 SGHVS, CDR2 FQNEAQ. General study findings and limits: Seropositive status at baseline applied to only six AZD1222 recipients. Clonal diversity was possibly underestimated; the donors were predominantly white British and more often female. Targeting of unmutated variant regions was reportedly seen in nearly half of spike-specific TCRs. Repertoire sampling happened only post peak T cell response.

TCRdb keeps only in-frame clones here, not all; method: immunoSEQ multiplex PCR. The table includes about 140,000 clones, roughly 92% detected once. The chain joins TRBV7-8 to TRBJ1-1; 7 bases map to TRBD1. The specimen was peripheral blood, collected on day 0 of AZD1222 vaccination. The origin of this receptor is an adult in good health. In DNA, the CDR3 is TGTGCCAGCAGCCCAATCGGGACAGCGAACACTGAAGCTTTCTTT. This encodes CASSPIGTANTEAFF.